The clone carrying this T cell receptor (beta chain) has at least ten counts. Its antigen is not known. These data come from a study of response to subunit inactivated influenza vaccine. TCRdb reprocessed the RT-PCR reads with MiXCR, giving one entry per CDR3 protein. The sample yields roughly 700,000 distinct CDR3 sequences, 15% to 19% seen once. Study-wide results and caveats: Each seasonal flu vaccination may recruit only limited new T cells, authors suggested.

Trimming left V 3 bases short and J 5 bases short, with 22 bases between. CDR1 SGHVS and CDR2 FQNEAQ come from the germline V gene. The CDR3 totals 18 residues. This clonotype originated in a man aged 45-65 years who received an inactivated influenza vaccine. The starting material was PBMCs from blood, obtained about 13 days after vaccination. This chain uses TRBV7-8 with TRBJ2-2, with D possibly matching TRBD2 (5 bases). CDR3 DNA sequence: TGTGCCAGCAGCTTTCCGCTTATTGAAGGGCCGGGGACCGGGGAGCTGTTTTTT. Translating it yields CASSFPLIEGPGTGELFF. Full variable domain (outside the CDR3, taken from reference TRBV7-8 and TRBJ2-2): GAGVSQSPRYKVAKRGQDVALRCDPISGHVSLFWYQQALGQGPEFLTYFQNEAQLDKSGLPSDRFFAERPEGSVSTLKIQRTQQEDSAVYLCASSFPLIEGPGTGELFFGEGSRLTVL.